This entry lists 21 T cell receptor beta chains sequenced from one sample in a study of shared clonotypes between healthy human individuals (dated by TCRdb to the early 2020s). The library was generated by the immunoSEQ multiplex PCR assay. What TCRdb holds here is the immuneACCESS table cut down to in-frame rearrangements. Part of the clones is not present; checked against another copy, under half of the missing clones reflect an unresolved V gene, and the others are unexplained. This sample lists around 600,000 clones; 97% were detected once. The biggest ten clones account for around 0.058% of the sample. The sample was naive CD4+ T cells sorted from blood. The sample's cell subset or site, from its label and the paper: CD45RA+ positively selected. All receptors come from a woman aged 25 to 39 in good health.

The rearrangement uses TRBV25-1 and TRBJ2-1; a possible D gene is TRBD2 (6 bases). The ends were cut back, 3 bases at V and 0 bases at J, with 9 bases in the middle. CDR1 MGHDK and CDR2 SYGVNS come from the germline V gene. The CDR3 sequence is 15 residues long. The CDR3 DNA is TGTGCCAGCAGTGAGGCGGGGATCTCCTACAATGAGCAGTTCTTC. It is translated as CASSEAGISYNEQFF.

The chain employs TRBV28 and TRBJ2-2; D gene unclear. CDR1 MDHEN and CDR2 SYDVKM come from the germline V gene. CDR3 length: 16 residues. V gave up 2 bases and J gave up 1 base, with 11 bases separating them. CDR3 sequence: CASSLPGRLNTGELFF. As DNA, the CDR3 is TGTGCCAGCAGTTTACCCGGGCGTCTGAACACCGGGGAGCTGTTTTTT.

The rearrangement uses TRBV6-1 and TRBJ1-3; D gene ambiguous. This CDR3 is 15 amino acids long. V shed 5 bases and J shed 2 bases, with 13 bases lying between them. Germline V gives CDR1 MNHNS, CDR2 SASEGT. The CDR3 loop is CASSTFRGAGNTIYF. The CDR3, as DNA: TGTGCCAGCAGTACCTTCCGAGGTGCTGGAAACACCATATATTTT.

This clone was counted once. The rearrangement joins TRBV15 to TRBJ2-1; 10 positions agree with TRBD2. CDR1 and CDR2 from the germline V gene are LNHNV and YYDKDF (reference sequence). V shed 5 bases, J shed 3 bases, and the junction held 7 bases outside the gene matches. The CDR3 is 16 amino acids. DNA for the CDR3: TGTGCCACCAGCGGAAGACTAGCGGGCTTCTACAATGAGCAGTTCTTC. It codes for CATSGRLAGFYNEQFF.

The rearrangement links TRBV5-6 to TRBJ2-7, with 9 bases that match TRBD1. CDR3 length: 15 residues. Germline V lookup: CDR1 SGHDT, CDR2 YYEEEE. J lost 0 bases, V lost 3 bases, and 4 bases had no gene match. This chain's CDR3 is CASSSGTGSSYEQYF. In DNA, the CDR3 is TGTGCCAGCAGCTCTGGGACAGGGAGCTCCTACGAGCAGTACTTC.

The chain is built from TRBV7-2 and TRBJ2-1, with D tentatively TRBD1 (5 bases). This CDR3 contains 13 residues. V dropped 5 bases and J dropped 9 bases, with 14 bases sitting between them. CDR1 and CDR2 (germline): SGHTA, FQGNSA. The CDR3 nucleotides read TGTGCCAGCAGCCCGACCAGGGTGGGTGAGCAGTTCTTC. Residues: CASSPTRVGEQFF.

This clone was seen a single time. The V call is TRBV4-2, the J call TRBJ2-7, with 8 bases matching TRBD2. The CDR3 spans 16 residues. V was clipped by 1 base and J by 0 bases; unmatched bases: 5. Germline V gene data show CDR1 as LGHNA and CDR2 as YNFKEQ. The CDR3 sequence is CASSQVGTRSSYEQYF. In nucleotides, the CDR3 is TGTGCCAGCAGCCAAGTGGGGACTAGGAGCTCCTACGAGCAGTACTTC.

This chain links TRBV5-1 with TRBJ2-6; no reliable D call. The CDR3 has 15 amino acids. V was clipped by 2 bases and J by 0 bases, with 6 bases between them. The germline gives CDR1 SGHRS, CDR2 YFSETQ. CDR3 DNA sequence: TGCGCCAGCAGCTTTCAGAGCTCTGGGGCCAACGTCCTGACTTTC. Translated: CASSFQSSGANVLTF.

This clone was seen a single time. The CDR3 sequence: CASSVNSGQETQYF. The DNA of the CDR3 is TGTGCCAGCAGCGTAAATAGCGGACAAGAGACCCAGTACTTC. The V gene is TRBV9, the J gene TRBJ2-5, with a possible D match to TRBD2 (6 bases). This CDR3 is built from 14 residues. Per germline, CDR1 SGDLS and CDR2 YYNGEE. V was pared by 1 base and J by 2 bases, with 9 bases between.

The V and J genes are TRBV18 and TRBJ1-4; 7 bases align to TRBD1. Germline V gene data show CDR1 as KGHSH and CDR2 as LQKENI. CDR3 size: 15 residues. V dropped 5 bases and J dropped 5; count of bases not matched to a gene: 8. The CDR3 is CASSNGVRGNEKLFF. For the CDR3, the DNA is TGTGCCAGCTCAAACGGCGTCAGGGGGAATGAAAAACTGTTTTTT.

The V gene is TRBV6-1, the J gene TRBJ2-3; 7 bases fit TRBD2. The CDR3 length is 15 residues. Germline V gives CDR1 MNHNS, CDR2 SASEGT. Trimming at V came to 2 bases and at J to 3 bases, leaving 5 bases not matched to a gene. The CDR3 nucleotides are TGTGCCAGCAGTGAACCGGGGGGTCGGACAGATACGCAGTATTTT. It yields the protein CASSEPGGRTDTQYF.

This rearrangement joins TRBV18 to TRBJ1-2; tentative D call: TRBD1 (5 bases). Germline lookup yields CDR1 KGHSH and CDR2 LQKENI. Between the trimmed V and J ends, which lost 3 bases and 2 bases, there was a span of 10 bases. The CDR3 runs 14 residues. CDR3 sequence: CASSPREDNYGYTF. The CDR3 nucleotides read TGTGCCAGCTCACCCAGGGAAGACAACTATGGCTACACCTTC.

Only one count was recorded for this clone. The V call is TRBV9, the J call TRBJ1-2; 8 positions match TRBD1. Germline loops: CDR1 SGDLS, CDR2 YYNGEE. The V and J ends lost 3 bases and 5 bases, in that order; junction bases with no gene match: 6. There are 14 residues in the CDR3. The CDR3: CASSGTRQGYGYTF. The CDR3, as DNA: TGTGCCAGCAGCGGGACCCGACAGGGGTATGGCTACACCTTC.

The genes are TRBV19 and TRBJ1-3; TRBD1 might be the D (5 bases). Germline CDR1 is LNHDA and CDR2 is SQIVND (reference sequence). With 6 bases removed from V and 0 bases from J, the gap between germline ends came to 15 bases. This CDR3 has 16 amino acids. CDR3: CASRNPGLHSGNTIYF. CDR3 nucleotides: TGTGCCAGTAGAAACCCGGGACTGCACTCTGGAAACACCATATATTTT.

V and J are TRBV28 and TRBJ2-2, with TRBD2 matching over 7 bases. V lost 8 bases and J lost 5; bases outside the gene matches: 5. Germline-derived CDR1 and CDR2 are MDHEN and SYDVKM. The length of the CDR3 is 13 residues. The DNA of the CDR3 is TGTGCCAGCGGGAGGGGATATACCGGGGAGCTGTTTTTT. This translates into CASGRGYTGELFF.

CDR3 loop: CASSLLGTEGNTIYF. Written as DNA, the CDR3 is TGCGCCAGCAGCTTGCTGGGGACGGAGGGAAACACCATATATTTT. The chain uses TRBV5-1 and TRBJ1-3; tentatively, D is TRBD1 (5 bases). The CDR3 runs 15 residues. Trimming took off 1 base at V and 4 bases at J, with 12 bases between the two ends. Germline lookup yields CDR1 SGHRS and CDR2 YFSETQ.

CDR3 nucleotide sequence: TGTGCCAGCAGGGTAGCGGGAGGCACAGATACGCAGTATTTT. Translating it yields CASRVAGGTDTQYF. The gene calls are TRBV6-5 and TRBJ2-3; 9 nucleotides line up with TRBD2. The CDR3 has 14 amino acids. Per germline, CDR1 MNHEY and CDR2 SVGAGI. V lost 6 bases to trimming and J lost 1 base; unmatched junction nucleotides: 2.

V and J are TRBV5-1 and TRBJ2-7, with D perhaps matching TRBD2 (5 bases). Trimming left V 1 base short and J 2 bases short, with 10 bases between. The CDR3 runs to 14 residues. The germline gives CDR1 SGHRS, CDR2 YFSETQ. The CDR3 reads CASSLKDSAYEQYF. The CDR3 DNA reads as TGCGCCAGCAGCTTGAAGGACTCCGCCTACGAGCAGTACTTC.

The chain couples TRBV2 to TRBJ2-1; 8 bases match TRBD2. The V and J ends lost 2 bases and 6 bases, in that order; junction bases with no gene match: 6. In germline, CDR1 is SNHLY, CDR2 FYNNEI. This CDR3 contains 15 residues. CDR3 in DNA: TGTGCCAGCAGTGAATGGAGCGGGAGTCGCAATGAGCAGTTCTTC. Its protein product is CASSEWSGSRNEQFF.

The genes are TRBV10-2 and TRBJ2-5; TRBD2 might be the D (6 bases). The CDR3 covers 13 residues. CDR1 and CDR2 (germline): WSHSY, SAAADI. Trimming left V 6 bases short and J 1 base short, with 9 bases between. This CDR3 reads CASRGLAQETQYF. The CDR3, as DNA: TGCGCCAGCAGGGGACTGGCCCAAGAGACCCAGTACTTC.

The chain recombines TRBV11-3 with TRBJ2-2, with 10 bases that match TRBD2. Germline V gene sequence: CDR1 SGHNT, CDR2 YENEEA. Trimming cost V 5 bases and J 7 bases; bases outside gene matches: 7. The CDR3 has 15 amino acids. The CDR3 nucleotides are TGTGCCAGCAGCCATCCGGGACTAGCGAGCGGGGAGCTGTTTTTT. Amino acids: CASSHPGLASGELFF.